Listed here are 21 T cell receptor beta chains from one sample, sequenced in a study of Ad26.COV2.S vaccination and SARS-CoV-2 variants. This sample's treatment: some 20 received Ad26.COV2.S at low or high dose, single or two shots; several received placebo; per-sample allocation not given. Sampling was done on day 63 after the first vaccine or placebo injection. Clones were sequenced by immunoSEQ multiplex PCR, and TCRdb holds only the in-frame ones, with some missing. This sample carries about 400,000 clones, around nine tenths of them seen once, and the ten largest clones take less than 4.5%. The material was peripheral blood, obtained in a trial of Ad26.COV2.S vaccine versus placebo. The receptors stem from a person between 18 and 65 years old who received the Ad26.COV2.S COVID-19 vaccine or a placebo.

The rearrangement joins TRBV10-1 to TRBJ1-5, with 9 bases matching TRBD1. Looked up from germline, CDR1 is WNHNN and CDR2 is SYGVQD (reference sequence). V lost 6 bases and J lost 4; bases outside the gene matches: 4. The CDR3 loop spans 14 amino acids. The CDR3 DNA sequence: TGCGCCAGCAGGACCGGGACAGGGAATCAGCCCCAGCATTTT. Translated, it gives CASRTGTGNQPQHF.

The chain recombines TRBV5-8 with TRBJ2-7; D not certain. CDR1 is SGHTS, CDR2 YDEGEE, per germline. CDR3 size: 14 residues. Trimming took off 6 bases at V and 3 bases at J, with 16 bases between the two ends. CDR3 DNA sequence: TGTGCCAGCACCGTGCCGGTAAGCTACTACGAGCAGTACTTC. Translated, it gives CASTVPVSYYEQYF. The variable domain in full, with the rest retrieved from reference TRBV5-8 and TRBJ2-7, is EAGVTQSPTHLIKTRGQQATLRCSPISGHTSVYWYQQALGLGLQFLLWYDEGEERNRGNFPPRFSGRQFPNYSSELNVNALELEDSALYLCASTVPVSYYEQYFGPGTRLTVT.

The chain uses TRBV20-1 and TRBJ1-1; D is unresolved. V was shortened by 6 bases and J by 10 bases, with 15 bases between the two germline ends. CDR3 length equals 11 residues. Germline V CDR1 and CDR2: DFQATT, SNEGSKA (reference sequence). CDR3 region: CSARAGSGAFF. CDR3 in DNA: TGCAGTGCCCGGGCGGGCTCGGGAGCTTTCTTT.

CDR3 protein: CASGWGTTHNEQFF. The CDR3 DNA sequence: TGTGCTAGTGGTTGGGGGACTACGCACAATGAGCAGTTCTTC. The chain is built from TRBV12-5 and TRBJ2-1; 7 bases are shared with TRBD2. Germline CDR1 and CDR2: LGHNT and FRNRAP. This CDR3 comprises 14 residues. Trimming cost V 4 bases and J 5 bases; bases outside gene matches: 5.

CDR3 region: CASRDRASLYQPQHF. CDR3 sequence (DNA): TGTGCCAGCAGGGACCGGGCATCACTTTATCAGCCCCAGCATTTT. The chain recombines TRBV28 with TRBJ1-5; D unresolved. This CDR3 is built from 15 residues. The germline V and J ends were trimmed by 6 bases and 5 bases, with 17 bases remaining between them. The germline V gene has CDR1 MDHEN and CDR2 SYDVKM. Full variable domain (missing parts from reference TRBV28 and TRBJ1-5): DVKVTQSSRYLVKRTGEKVFLECVQDMDHENMFWYRQDPGLGLRLIYFSYDVKMKEKGDIPEGYSVSREKKERFSLILESASTNQTSMYLCASRDRASLYQPQHFGDGTRLSIL.

The chain recombines TRBV29-1 with TRBJ2-3; D might be TRBD1 (5 bases). The CDR3 is made up of 13 amino acids. With 5 bases removed from V and 0 bases from J, the gap between germline ends came to 9 bases. The V gene's germline CDR1 is SQVTM and CDR2 ANQGSEA. In DNA, the CDR3 is TGCAGCGTTTGGGCAGGGAGCACAGATACGCAGTATTTT. Protein: CSVWAGSTDTQYF.

V and J are TRBV6-2 or TRBV6-3 and TRBJ2-1; D possibly matches TRBD1 or TRBD2 (5 bases each). This CDR3 contains 16 residues. V lost 0 bases and J lost 0, with 9 bases in between. The germline CDR1 and CDR2 sequences are MNHEY and SVGEGT. CDR3 sequence (DNA): TGTGCCAGCAGTTACTCGCCAGGGAGCTCCTACAATGAGCAGTTCTTC. This codes for CASSYSPGSSYNEQFF.

The V and J genes are TRBV4-1 and TRBJ1-2, with D possibly being TRBD1 (6 bases). The CDR3 extends over 15 amino acids. The V gene's germline CDR1 is MGHRA and CDR2 YSYEKL. V lost 4 bases and J 5 bases, leaving 17 bases between the germline ends. The CDR3 bases are TGCGCCAGCAGCCTTGAGGCGGGACAACTATATGGCTACACCTTC. The encoded protein is CASSLEAGQLYGYTF.

The chain employs TRBV11-2 and TRBJ1-3; no definite D call. V shed 1 base and J shed 3 bases, with 4 bases lying between them. CDR1 and CDR2 (germline): SGHAT, FQNNGV. The CDR3 has 13 residues. CDR3: CASSLVFGNTIYF. For the CDR3, the DNA is TGTGCCAGCAGCTTAGTCTTTGGAAACACCATATATTTT.

J is TRBJ2-7 and V is TRBV4-3; TRBD2 is a possible D gene (5 bases). Trimming removed 0 bases at V and 3 bases at J, with 12 bases between. Germline lookup yields CDR1 LGHNA and CDR2 YSLEER. The CDR3 extends over 15 amino acids. This CDR3 reads CASSQDRQDFYEQYF. In nucleotides, the CDR3 is TGCGCCAGCAGCCAAGATAGGCAGGACTTCTACGAGCAGTACTTC.

This clone was found once. The chain couples TRBV4-1 to TRBJ2-7; 8 positions agree with TRBD1. The length of the CDR3 is 17 residues. CDR1 MGHRA and CDR2 YSYEKL come from the germline V gene. The V segment lost 1 base and the J segment 1 base; nucleotides outside the gene matches: 9. The CDR3 DNA reads as TGCGCCAGCAGCCAAGGGAATCAGGGGGCGTATTCCTACGAGCAGTACTTC. Translation: CASSQGNQGAYSYEQYF.

This clone showed up just once. This sequence joins TRBV24-1 and TRBJ2-7, with 10 positions matching TRBD1. The CDR3 runs to 14 residues. Trimming cost V 4 bases and J 4 bases; bases outside gene matches: 3. Germline V CDR1 and CDR2: KGHDR, SFDVKD. The CDR3 sequence: CATSDRDRGYEQYF. DNA for the CDR3: TGTGCCACCAGTGACAGGGACAGGGGTTACGAGCAGTACTTC.

The chain has TRBV11-1 and TRBJ2-1, with 7 bases aligning to TRBD2. The CDR3 totals 15 residues. The V gene's germline CDR1 is SGHAT and CDR2 FQDESV (reference sequence). V shed 4 bases and J 3 bases; nucleotides not matched to a gene: 6. CDR3 region: CASSWLGGGYNEQFF. The CDR3 DNA reads TGTGCCAGCAGCTGGCTGGGGGGGGGCTACAATGAGCAGTTCTTC.

This clone was counted a few times. The chain links TRBV4-3 to TRBJ1-6, with D possibly TRBD1 on 6 matching bases. The CDR3 runs to 15 residues. CDR1 and CDR2 from the germline V gene are LGHNA and YSLEER. V was pared by 0 bases and J by 4 bases, with 7 bases between. CDR3 sequence reads: CASSQETGYNSPLHF. Here the CDR3 DNA reads TGCGCCAGCAGCCAAGAGACAGGATATAATTCACCCCTCCACTTT.

This chain uses TRBV4-1 with TRBJ2-5; D possibly uses TRBD1 or TRBD2 (5 bases each). There are 15 residues in the CDR3. In germline, CDR1 is MGHRA, CDR2 YSYEKL. Trimming took off 6 bases at V and 3 bases at J, with 17 bases between the two ends. The CDR3 spells CASRGFWGSKETQYF. The CDR3, as DNA: TGCGCCAGCAGAGGGTTCTGGGGGTCTAAAGAGACCCAGTACTTC.

This clone was seen just once. The chain combines TRBV11-1 with TRBJ1-2; possibly TRBD1 for D (5 bases). This CDR3 is built from 13 residues. CDR1 is SGHAT, CDR2 FQDESV, per germline (reference sequence). V shed 5 bases and J shed 2 bases, with 9 bases lying between them. The CDR3 protein is CASSPTGNYGYTF. In DNA form, the CDR3 reads TGTGCCAGCAGCCCAACAGGAAACTATGGCTACACCTTC.

This sequence joins TRBV5-1 and TRBJ1-2, with TRBD1 matching over 7 bases. Germline CDR1 is SGHRS and CDR2 is YFSETQ. The V gene end was trimmed by 0 bases and the J gene end by 8 bases; junction bases not matched to a gene: 7. CDR3 length equals 14 residues. The CDR3 coding sequence is TGCGCCAGCAGCTTGGAACAGGGGCTGGGAGGCTACACCTTC. Its protein is CASSLEQGLGGYTF.

The chain carries TRBV11-2 and TRBJ2-3; D is unclear. Trimming took off 1 base at V and 4 bases at J, with 9 bases between the two ends. The CDR3 has 14 amino acids. Germline V gene lookup returns CDR1 SGHAT and CDR2 FQNNGV. The CDR3 DNA reads as TGTGCCAGCAGCTTAGTCCCTAGTCCAGATACGCAGTATTTT. It encodes CASSLVPSPDTQYF.

This chain connects TRBV6-5 to TRBJ1-2; 11 nucleotides align to TRBD1. The germline gives CDR1 MNHEY, CDR2 SVGAGI. CDR3 size: 14 residues. J was trimmed by 7 bases and V by 2 bases; bases with no gene match: 3. As DNA, the CDR3 is TGTGCCAGCAGTTACGCCGGGACAGGGGGTGGCTACACCTTC. It specifies CASSYAGTGGGYTF.

The rearrangement joins TRBV11-1 to TRBJ2-3, with 12 bases that match TRBD2. Losses at the gene ends were 5 bases for V and 1 base for J; bases not matched to a gene: 4. The CDR3 totals 16 residues. The V gene's germline CDR1 is SGHAT and CDR2 FQDESV (reference sequence). This CDR3 is CASSTRTSGGTDTQYF. CDR3 bases: TGTGCCAGCAGCACGCGGACTAGCGGGGGCACAGATACGCAGTATTTT.

This clone was picked up one time. The chain has TRBV11-3 and TRBJ1-3; D may be TRBD1 (6 bases). Germline CDR1 is SGHNT and CDR2 is YENEEA. The CDR3 is 14 amino acids. The V end was cut by 5 bases, the J end by 4 bases, with 12 bases between. The CDR3 sequence: CASSEQGSGNTIYF. The CDR3 DNA reads as TGTGCCAGCAGCGAACAGGGTTCCGGAAACACCATATATTTT.